What follows is one T cell receptor (beta chain) and its context. TCRdb's copy holds only in-frame clones and misses some; the assay was immunoSEQ multiplex PCR. The profile shows some 110,000 clones, 75% to 95% of them singletons. These data come from a study of OX40 agonist ivuxolimab in advanced cancers. At the level of the study: Ivuxolimab is a fully human IgG2 antibody that activates OX40 (CD134). Dose-escalation patients' cancers were hepatocellular carcinoma, melanoma, renal cell or head and neck cancer. Eligibility rules accepted prior anti-PD-1, anti-PD-L1 or anti-CTLA-4 therapy, and around 44% had some.

Germline CDR1 MDHEN, CDR2 SYDVKM. The CDR3 contains 17 residues. V lost 3 bases to trimming and J lost 0 bases; unmatched junction nucleotides: 6. The rearrangement joins TRBV28 to TRBJ1-5, with 9 bases lining up with TRBD1. The TCR sequence derives from an adult with an advanced solid tumor such as melanoma, head and neck, liver or kidney cancer. The sample in question was CD4+ or CD8+ T cells sorted from blood, obtained in a trial of the OX40 agonist ivuxolimab. The CDR3 nucleotides read TGTGCCAGCAGTTTCCCCGGACAGGGGTATAGCAATCAGCCCCAGCATTTT. Protein product: CASSFPGQGYSNQPQHF.